This T cell receptor (beta chain) was obtained from a study of cytomegalovirus exposure and HLA in healthy donors. Study overall: A previous analysis identified fewer than 130 million unique TCR beta sequences derived from about 180 million T cells. The study's findings and limits: Earlier analysis yielded a pattern in which most TCR beta V segments were productive about 87% or about 30% of the time.

The PCR ran on 60 Vbeta and 13 Jbeta primers. Only in-frame clones appear in the TCRdb table, and some are missing; sequencing was by immunoSEQ multiplex PCR. The table includes roughly 150,000 clones, about 81% detected once. This CDR3 contains 16 residues. Germline CDR1 is SGHRS and CDR2 is YFSETQ. Trimming took 5 bases from V and 2 from J; bases not matched to a gene: 8. This clone has more than one count but fewer than ten. What it binds is unknown. The source material was PBMCs. The chain is built from TRBV5-1 and TRBJ2-5, with 11 bases that match TRBD2. The source of this sequence is a woman aged 18-30 years in good health and CMV-seronegative. The CDR3 bases are TGCGCCAGCAGTCGTTCGACTAGCGGGGAGCAAGAGACCCAGTACTTC. The encoded protein is CASSRSTSGEQETQYF.